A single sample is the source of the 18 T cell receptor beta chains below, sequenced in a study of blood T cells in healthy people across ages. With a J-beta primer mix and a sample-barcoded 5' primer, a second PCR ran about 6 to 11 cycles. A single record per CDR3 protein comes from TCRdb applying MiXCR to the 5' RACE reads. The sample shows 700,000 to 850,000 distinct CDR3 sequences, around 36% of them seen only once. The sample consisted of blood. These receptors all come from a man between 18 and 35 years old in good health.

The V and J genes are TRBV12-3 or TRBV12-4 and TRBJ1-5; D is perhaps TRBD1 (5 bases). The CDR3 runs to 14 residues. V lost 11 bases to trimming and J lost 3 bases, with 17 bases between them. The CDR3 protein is CAGNPGLVNQPQHF. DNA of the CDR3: TGTGCCGGCAACCCGGGACTTGTCAATCAGCCCCAGCATTTT.

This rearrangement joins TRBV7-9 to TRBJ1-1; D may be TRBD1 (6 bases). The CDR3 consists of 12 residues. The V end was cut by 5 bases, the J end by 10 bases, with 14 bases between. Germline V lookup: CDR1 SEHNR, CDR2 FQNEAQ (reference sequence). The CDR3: CASSPPRGAAFF. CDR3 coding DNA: TGTGCCAGCAGCCCTCCTAGGGGGGCAGCTTTCTTT.

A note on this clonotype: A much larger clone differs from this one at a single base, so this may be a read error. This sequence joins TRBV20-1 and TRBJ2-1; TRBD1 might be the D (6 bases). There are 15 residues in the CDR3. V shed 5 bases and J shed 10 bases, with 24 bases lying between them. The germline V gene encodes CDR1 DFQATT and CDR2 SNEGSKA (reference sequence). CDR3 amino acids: CSARFGLTTGSEQFF. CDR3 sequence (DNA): TGCAGTGCTCGGTTTGGCCTCACTACAGGGTCCGAGCAGTTCTTC.

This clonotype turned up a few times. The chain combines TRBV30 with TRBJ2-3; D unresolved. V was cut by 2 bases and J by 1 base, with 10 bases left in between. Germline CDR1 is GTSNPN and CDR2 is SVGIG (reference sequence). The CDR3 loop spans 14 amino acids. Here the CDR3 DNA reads TGTGCCTGGAGTCGTAGGATCGGCACAGATACGCAGTATTTT. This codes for CAWSRRIGTDTQYF.

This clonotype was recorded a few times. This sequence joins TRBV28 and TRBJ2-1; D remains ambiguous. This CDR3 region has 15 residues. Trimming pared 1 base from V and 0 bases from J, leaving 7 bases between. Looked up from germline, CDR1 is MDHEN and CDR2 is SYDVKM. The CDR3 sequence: CASSLLAFSYNEQFF. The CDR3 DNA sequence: TGTGCCAGCAGTTTATTGGCTTTCTCCTACAATGAGCAGTTCTTC.

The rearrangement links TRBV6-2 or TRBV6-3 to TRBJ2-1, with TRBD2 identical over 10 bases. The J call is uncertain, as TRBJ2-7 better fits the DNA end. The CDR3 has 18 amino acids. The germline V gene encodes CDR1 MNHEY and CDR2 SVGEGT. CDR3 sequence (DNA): TGTGCCAGCACCTCCTGGGCTAGCGGGGGCCTCTCCTACAATGAGCAGTACTTC. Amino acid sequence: CASTSWASGGLSYNEQYF.

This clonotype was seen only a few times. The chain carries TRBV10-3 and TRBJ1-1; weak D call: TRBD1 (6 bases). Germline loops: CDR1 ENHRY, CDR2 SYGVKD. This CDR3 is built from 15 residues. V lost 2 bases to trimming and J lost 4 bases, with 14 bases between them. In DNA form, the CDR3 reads TGTGCCATCAGTGAGGCTGGGACATGGGGCACTGAAGCTTTCTTT. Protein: CAISEAGTWGTEAFF.

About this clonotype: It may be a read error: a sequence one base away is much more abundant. In DNA, the CDR3 is TGCAGTGCCATCTCCCTGCGGGGGGACAGCTACGAGCAGTACTTC. It encodes CSAISLRGDSYEQYF. The chain links TRBV20-1 to TRBJ2-7; D might be TRBD2 (8 bases). V lost 6 bases and J lost 3, with 21 bases in between. Germline V lookup: CDR1 DFQATT, CDR2 SNEGSKA (reference sequence). There are 15 residues in the CDR3.

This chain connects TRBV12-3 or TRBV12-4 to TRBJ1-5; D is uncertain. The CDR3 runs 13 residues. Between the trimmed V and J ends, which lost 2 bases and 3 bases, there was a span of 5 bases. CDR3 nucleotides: TGTGCCAGCAGTTTAATGGTCAATCAGCCCCAGCATTTT. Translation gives CASSLMVNQPQHF.

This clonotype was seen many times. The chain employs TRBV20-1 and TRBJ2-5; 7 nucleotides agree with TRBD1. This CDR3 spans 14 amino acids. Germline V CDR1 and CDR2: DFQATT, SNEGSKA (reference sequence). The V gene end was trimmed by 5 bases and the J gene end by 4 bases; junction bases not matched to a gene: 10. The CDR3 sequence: CSAEIGTEAETQYF. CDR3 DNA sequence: TGCAGTGCTGAAATAGGGACAGAGGCAGAGACCCAGTACTTC.

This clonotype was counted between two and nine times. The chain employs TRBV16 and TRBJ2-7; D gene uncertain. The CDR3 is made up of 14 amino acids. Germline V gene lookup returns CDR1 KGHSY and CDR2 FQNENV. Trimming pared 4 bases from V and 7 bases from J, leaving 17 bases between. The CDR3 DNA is TGTGCCAGCAGCCCGCGGAACAGAAACAATGAGCAGTACTTC. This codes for CASSPRNRNNEQYF.

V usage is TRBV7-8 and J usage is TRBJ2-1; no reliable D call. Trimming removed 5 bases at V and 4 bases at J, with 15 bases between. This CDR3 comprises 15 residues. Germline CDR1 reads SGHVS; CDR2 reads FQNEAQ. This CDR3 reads CASSPRQREYNEQFF. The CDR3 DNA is TGTGCCAGCAGCCCCCGCCAGCGTGAATACAATGAGCAGTTCTTC. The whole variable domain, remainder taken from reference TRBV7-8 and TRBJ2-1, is GAGVSQSPRYKVAKRGQDVALRCDPISGHVSLFWYQQALGQGPEFLTYFQNEAQLDKSGLPSDRFFAERPEGSVSTLKIQRTQQEDSAVYLCASSPRQREYNEQFFGPGTRLTVL.

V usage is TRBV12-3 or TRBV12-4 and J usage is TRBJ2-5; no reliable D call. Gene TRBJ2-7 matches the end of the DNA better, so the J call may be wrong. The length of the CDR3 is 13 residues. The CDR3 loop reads CASSKPIAYEQYF. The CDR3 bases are TGTGCCAGCAGCAAACCCATAGCCTACGAGCAGTACTTC.

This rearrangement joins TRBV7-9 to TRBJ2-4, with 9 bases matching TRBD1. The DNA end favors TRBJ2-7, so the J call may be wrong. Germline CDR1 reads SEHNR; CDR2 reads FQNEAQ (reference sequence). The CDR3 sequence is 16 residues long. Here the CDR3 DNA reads TGTGCCAGCAGCCCCAGCGTCGGGACAGGGATTCGCGAGCAGTACTTC. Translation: CASSPSVGTGIREQYF.

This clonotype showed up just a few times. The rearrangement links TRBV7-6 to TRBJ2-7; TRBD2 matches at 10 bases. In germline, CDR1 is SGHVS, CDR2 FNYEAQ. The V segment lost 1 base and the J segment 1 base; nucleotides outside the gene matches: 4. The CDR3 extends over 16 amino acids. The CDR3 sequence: CASSLEASGGSYEQYF. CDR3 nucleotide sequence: TGTGCCAGCAGCTTAGAGGCTAGCGGGGGATCCTACGAGCAGTACTTC.

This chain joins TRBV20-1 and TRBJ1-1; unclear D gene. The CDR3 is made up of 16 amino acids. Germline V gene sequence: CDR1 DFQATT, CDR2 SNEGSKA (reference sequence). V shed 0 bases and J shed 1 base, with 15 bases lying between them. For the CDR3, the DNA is TGCAGTGCTAGAGATCGGGCATGGACGGGGAACACTGAAGCTTTCTTT. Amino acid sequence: CSARDRAWTGNTEAFF.

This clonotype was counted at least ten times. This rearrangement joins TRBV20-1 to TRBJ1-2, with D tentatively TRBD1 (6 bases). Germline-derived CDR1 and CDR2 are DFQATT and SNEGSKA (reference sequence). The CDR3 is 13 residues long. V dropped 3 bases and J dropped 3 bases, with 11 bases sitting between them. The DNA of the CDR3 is TGCAGTGCTAGTGGGGGCCAGGACTATGGCTACACCTTC. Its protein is CSASGGQDYGYTF.

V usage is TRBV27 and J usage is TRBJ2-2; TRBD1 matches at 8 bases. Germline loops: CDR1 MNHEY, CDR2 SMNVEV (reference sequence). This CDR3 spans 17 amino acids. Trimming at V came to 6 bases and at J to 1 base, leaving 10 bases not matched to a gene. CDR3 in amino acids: CASRPLNTGGNTGELFF. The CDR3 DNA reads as TGTGCCAGCAGGCCACTAAACACAGGGGGGAACACCGGGGAGCTGTTTTTT.